The 11 T cell receptor beta chains below come from one sample, sequenced in a study of CD8 T cells in ankylosing spondylitis. MiXCR was run by TCRdb on the 5' RACE reads, yielding one entry per CDR3 protein. The table shows tens of thousands of distinct CDR3 sequences, with 3% to 4.5% occurring only once. The source material was blood, either unsorted or a sorted T cell fraction (not recorded which). Receptor source: a female donor with ankylosing spondylitis or in good health (not recorded which).

This clonotype was seen ten or more times. The V and J genes are TRBV9 and TRBJ2-7, with D hard to call. Trimming removed 0 bases at V and 0 bases at J, with 4 bases between. There are 13 residues in the CDR3. Germline V gene data show CDR1 as SGDLS and CDR2 as YYNGEE. DNA for the CDR3: TGTGCCAGCAGCGTAGGACCCTCCTACGAGCAGTACTTC. Its protein is CASSVGPSYEQYF.

This clonotype was picked up many times. The chain is built from TRBV9 and TRBJ2-3; 12 bases line up with TRBD2. The germline V gene encodes CDR1 SGDLS and CDR2 YYNGEE. This CDR3 is built from 17 residues. The junction had 5 bases not matched to a gene; V was cut back by 3 bases and J by 0 bases. In DNA, the CDR3 is TGTGCCAGCAGCGGACTAGCGGGGGTCGCTAGCACAGATACGCAGTATTTT. This encodes CASSGLAGVASTDTQYF. Drawing the rest from reference TRBV9 and TRBJ2-3, the complete variable domain is DSGVTQTPKHLITATGQRVTLRCSPRSGDLSVYWYQQSLDQGLQFLIQYYNGEERAKGNILERFSAQQFPDLHSELNLSSLELGDSALYFCASSGLAGVASTDTQYFGPGTRLTVL.

Ten or more counts support this clonotype. The CDR3 protein is CAASDLLTISGSGGLNTEAFF. For the CDR3, the DNA is TGTGCGGCCAGTGATTTGCTTACTATTTCAGGATCAGGTGGGTTGAACACTGAAGCTTTCTTT. This sequence joins TRBV24-1 and TRBJ1-1; D call uncertain. CDR1 and CDR2 from the germline V gene are KGHDR and SFDVKD. The CDR3 consists of 21 residues.

The J gene is TRBJ2-7, the V gene TRBV9; D may correspond to TRBD1 or TRBD2 (5 bases each). V lost 4 bases to trimming and J lost 3 bases, with 14 bases between them. The germline gives CDR1 SGDLS, CDR2 YYNGEE. This CDR3 spans 14 amino acids. In DNA form, the CDR3 reads TGTGCCAGCAGCTTTACCGGGACGGACTACGAGCAGTACTTC. Translated, it gives CASSFTGTDYEQYF.

There are many counts of this clonotype. The V gene is TRBV9, the J gene TRBJ1-5; no definite D call. The CDR3 contains 14 residues. The germline V gene encodes CDR1 SGDLS and CDR2 YYNGEE. The V and J ends lost 0 bases and 8 bases respectively, with 12 bases between them. The DNA for the CDR3 is TGTGCCAGCAGCGTAGCGGGAGGGCTGGAGCCCCAGCATTTT. This gives the protein CASSVAGGLEPQHF.

This clonotype was seen ten or more times. This chain uses TRBV9 with TRBJ2-3; TRBD2 aligns across 7 bases. The germline V gene has CDR1 SGDLS and CDR2 YYNGEE. There are 15 residues in the CDR3. The junction had 9 bases not matched to a gene; V was cut back by 4 bases and J by 4 bases. CDR3 residues: CASSPDGTKADTQYF. The CDR3, as DNA: TGTGCCAGCAGCCCAGACGGGACTAAGGCAGATACGCAGTATTTT.

This clonotype was seen at least ten times. The CDR3 nucleotides read TGTGCCAGCAGCGTAGCCCAGGACAGCGGGTACGAGCAGTACTTC. The encoded protein is CASSVAQDSGYEQYF. The chain carries TRBV9 and TRBJ2-7, with D possibly being TRBD1 or TRBD2 (6 bases each). Germline V CDR1 and CDR2: SGDLS, YYNGEE. Trimming took off 0 bases at V and 4 bases at J, with 14 bases between the two ends. This CDR3 is built from 15 residues.

Ten or more counts support this clonotype. CDR3 in amino acids: CASSVAPGTGYEQYF. In DNA form, the CDR3 reads TGTGCCAGCAGCGTAGCTCCCGGGACTGGCTACGAGCAGTACTTC. V and J are TRBV9 and TRBJ2-7; maybe TRBD2 (6 bases). Trimming took 0 bases from V and 3 from J, leaving 13 bases between them. The CDR3 has 15 amino acids. CDR1 SGDLS and CDR2 YYNGEE come from the germline V gene.

This clonotype appeared many times. J is TRBJ1-2 and V is TRBV9; 11 positions match TRBD1. J was trimmed by 5 bases and V by 3 bases; bases with no gene match: 6. CDR1 and CDR2 (germline): SGDLS, YYNGEE. The CDR3 extends over 15 amino acids. CDR3 sequence reads: CASSAEGTGGYGYTF. For the CDR3, the DNA is TGTGCCAGCAGCGCAGAAGGGACAGGGGGTTATGGCTACACCTTC.

This clonotype occurred many times. The chain combines TRBV9 with TRBJ2-2; no clear D. Germline CDR1 reads SGDLS; CDR2 reads YYNGEE. The germline V and J ends were trimmed by 3 bases and 1 base, with 7 bases remaining between them. This CDR3 comprises 14 residues. The CDR3 bases are TGTGCCAGCAGCGGAAGGAAGAACACCGGGGAGCTGTTTTTT. Translating it yields CASSGRKNTGELFF. The variable domain in full, with the rest retrieved from reference TRBV9 and TRBJ2-2, is DSGVTQTPKHLITATGQRVTLRCSPRSGDLSVYWYQQSLDQGLQFLIQYYNGEERAKGNILERFSAQQFPDLHSELNLSSLELGDSALYFCASSGRKNTGELFFGEGSRLTVL.

This clonotype was seen ten or more times. This chain uses TRBV9 with TRBJ2-1; either TRBD1 or TRBD2 may fit D (6 bases each). Looked up from germline, CDR1 is SGDLS and CDR2 is YYNGEE. V lost 0 bases and J lost 6, with 7 bases in between. This CDR3 region has 13 residues. The CDR3 DNA follows: TGTGCCAGCAGCGTAGGGGGGGCCAATGAGCAGTTCTTC. This sequence encodes CASSVGGANEQFF.